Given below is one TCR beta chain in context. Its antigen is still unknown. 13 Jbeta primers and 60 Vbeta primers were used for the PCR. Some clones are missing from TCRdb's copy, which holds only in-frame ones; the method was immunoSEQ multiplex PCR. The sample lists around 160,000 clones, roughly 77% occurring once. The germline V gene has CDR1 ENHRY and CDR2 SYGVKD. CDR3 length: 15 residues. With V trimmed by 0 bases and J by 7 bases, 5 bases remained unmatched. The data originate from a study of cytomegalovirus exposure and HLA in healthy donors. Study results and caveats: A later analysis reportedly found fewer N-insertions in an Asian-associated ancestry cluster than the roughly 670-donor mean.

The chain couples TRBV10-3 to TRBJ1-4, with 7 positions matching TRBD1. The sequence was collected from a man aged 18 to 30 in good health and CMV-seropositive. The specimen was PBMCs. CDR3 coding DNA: TGTGCCATCAGTGAGTCGGGACAGCGGGCTGAAAAACTGTTTTTT. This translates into CAISESGQRAEKLFF.